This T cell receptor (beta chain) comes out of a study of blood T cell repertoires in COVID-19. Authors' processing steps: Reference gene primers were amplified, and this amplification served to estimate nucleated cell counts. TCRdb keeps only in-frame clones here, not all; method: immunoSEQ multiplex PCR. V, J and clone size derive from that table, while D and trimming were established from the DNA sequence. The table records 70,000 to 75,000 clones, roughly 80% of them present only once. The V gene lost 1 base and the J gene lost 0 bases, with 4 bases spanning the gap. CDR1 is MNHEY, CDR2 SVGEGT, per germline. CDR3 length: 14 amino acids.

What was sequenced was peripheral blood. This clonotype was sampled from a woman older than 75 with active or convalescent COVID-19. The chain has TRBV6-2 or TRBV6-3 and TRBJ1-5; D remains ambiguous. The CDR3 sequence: CASSYLNSNQPQHF. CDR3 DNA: TGTGCCAGCAGTTACTTAAATAGCAATCAGCCCCAGCATTTT.